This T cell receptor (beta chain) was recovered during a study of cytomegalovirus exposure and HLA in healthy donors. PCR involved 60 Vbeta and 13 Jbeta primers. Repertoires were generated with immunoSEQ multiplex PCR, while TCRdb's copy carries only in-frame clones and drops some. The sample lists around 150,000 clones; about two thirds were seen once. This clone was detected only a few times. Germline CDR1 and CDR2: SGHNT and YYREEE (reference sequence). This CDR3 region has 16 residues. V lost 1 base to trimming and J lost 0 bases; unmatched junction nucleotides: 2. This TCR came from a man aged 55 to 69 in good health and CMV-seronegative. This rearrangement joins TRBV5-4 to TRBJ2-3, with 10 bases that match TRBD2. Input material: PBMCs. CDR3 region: CASSLTSGTSTDTQYF. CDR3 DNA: TGTGCCAGCAGCTTGACTAGCGGGACTAGCACAGATACGCAGTATTTT.